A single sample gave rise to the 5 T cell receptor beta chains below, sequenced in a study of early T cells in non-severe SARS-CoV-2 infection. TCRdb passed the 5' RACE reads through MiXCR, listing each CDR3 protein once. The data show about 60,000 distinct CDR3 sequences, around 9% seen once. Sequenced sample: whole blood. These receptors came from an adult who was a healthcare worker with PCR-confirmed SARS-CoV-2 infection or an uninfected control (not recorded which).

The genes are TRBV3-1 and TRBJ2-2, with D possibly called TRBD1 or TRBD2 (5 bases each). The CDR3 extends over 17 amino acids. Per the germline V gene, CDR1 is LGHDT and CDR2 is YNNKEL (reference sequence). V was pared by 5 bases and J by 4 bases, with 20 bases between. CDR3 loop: CASSGDGWRRPTGELFF. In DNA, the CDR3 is TGTGCCAGCAGCGGGGACGGGTGGAGAAGGCCCACCGGGGAGCTGTTTTTT.

The CDR3 loop is CASSLAKRTSDPLYF. In nucleotides, the CDR3 is TGTGCCAGCAGCTTAGCCAAACGGACTAGCGACCCTCTGTACTTC. The rearrangement links TRBV13 to TRBJ2-4, with 9 positions matching TRBD2. Germline assignment: CDR1 PRHDT and CDR2 FYEKMQ (reference sequence). The CDR3 runs 15 residues. With V trimmed by 1 base and J by 15 bases, 13 bases remained unmatched.

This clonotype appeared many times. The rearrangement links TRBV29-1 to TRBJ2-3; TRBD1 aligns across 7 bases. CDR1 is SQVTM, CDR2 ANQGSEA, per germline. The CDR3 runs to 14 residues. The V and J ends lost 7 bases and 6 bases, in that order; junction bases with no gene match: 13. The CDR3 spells CSGSRGPEGDTQYF. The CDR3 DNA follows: TGCAGCGGGAGTAGGGGGCCAGAGGGGGATACGCAGTATTTT.

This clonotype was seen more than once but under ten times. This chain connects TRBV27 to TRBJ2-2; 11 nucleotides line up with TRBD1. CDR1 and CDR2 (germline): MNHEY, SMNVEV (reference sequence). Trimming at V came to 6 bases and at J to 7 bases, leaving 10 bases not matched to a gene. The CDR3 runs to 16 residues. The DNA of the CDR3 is TGTGCCAGCAGGCCCCCCGGACAGGGGGCCGTCGGGGAGCTGTTTTTT. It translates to CASRPPGQGAVGELFF.

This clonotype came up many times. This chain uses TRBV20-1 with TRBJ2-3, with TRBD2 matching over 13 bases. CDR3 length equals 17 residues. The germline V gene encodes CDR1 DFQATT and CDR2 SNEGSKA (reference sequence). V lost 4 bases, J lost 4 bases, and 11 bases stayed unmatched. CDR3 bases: TGCAGTGCTAAAAAAACTCTTGGACTAGCGGGAGCAGATACGCAGTATTTT. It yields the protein CSAKKTLGLAGADTQYF.